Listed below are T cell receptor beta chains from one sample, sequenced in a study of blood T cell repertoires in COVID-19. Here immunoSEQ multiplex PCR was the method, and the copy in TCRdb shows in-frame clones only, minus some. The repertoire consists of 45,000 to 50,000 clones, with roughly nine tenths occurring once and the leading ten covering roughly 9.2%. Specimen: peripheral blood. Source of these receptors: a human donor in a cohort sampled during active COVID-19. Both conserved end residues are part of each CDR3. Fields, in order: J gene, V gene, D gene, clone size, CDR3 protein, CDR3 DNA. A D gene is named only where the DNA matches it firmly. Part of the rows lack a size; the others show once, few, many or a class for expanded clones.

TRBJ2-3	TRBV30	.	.	CAWSRSTDTQYF	TGTGCCTGGAGCAGAAGCACAGATACGCAGTATTTT
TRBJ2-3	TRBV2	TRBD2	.	CASSGRAGGPGDTQYF	TGTGCCAGCAGTGGCAGAGCGGGGGGGCCCGGAGATACGCAGTATTTT
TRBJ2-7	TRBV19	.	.	CASSIEGAGVFDEQYF	TGTGCCAGTAGTATAGAAGGGGCAGGGGTATTCGACGAGCAGTACTTC
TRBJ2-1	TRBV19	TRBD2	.	CASSPGLAGVLGEFF	TGTGCCAGTAGTCCGGGACTAGCGGGGGTTCTTGGGGAGTTCTTC
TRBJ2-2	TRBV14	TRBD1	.	CASSRQGHTGELFF	TGTGCCAGCAGCAGACAGGGGCACACCGGGGAGCTGTTTTTT
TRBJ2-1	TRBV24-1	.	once	CATSEGREYNEQFF	TGTGCCACCAGTGAGGGCCGAGAGTACAATGAGCAGTTCTTC
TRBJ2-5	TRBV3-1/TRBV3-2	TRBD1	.	CASTQRGQGRGETQYF	TGTGCCAGCACCCAAAGAGGACAGGGAAGAGGAGAGACCCAGTACTTC
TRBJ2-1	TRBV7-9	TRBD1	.	CASSFPRLPGQGSNEQFF	TGTGCCAGCAGCTTTCCGCGGTTACCGGGACAGGGGTCTAATGAGCAGTTCTTC
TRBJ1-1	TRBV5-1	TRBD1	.	CASSLKDRGEEAFF	TGCGCCAGCAGCCTCAAAGACAGGGGCGAGGAAGCTTTCTTT
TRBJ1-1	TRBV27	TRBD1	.	CASSIGGTGRPEAFF	TGTGCCAGCAGCATAGGGGGGACAGGGAGGCCTGAAGCTTTCTTT
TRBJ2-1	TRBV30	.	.	CAWNPTGRNEQFF	TGTGCCTGGAATCCGACAGGGAGGAATGAGCAGTTCTTC
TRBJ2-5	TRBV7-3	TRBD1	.	CASSSRPGTGVRETQYF	TGTGCCAGCAGCTCACGGCCCGGGACAGGTGTAAGAGAGACCCAGTACTTC
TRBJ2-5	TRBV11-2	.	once	CASSLAIRADQETQYF	TGTGCCAGCAGCTTAGCAATTCGAGCGGACCAAGAGACCCAGTACTTC
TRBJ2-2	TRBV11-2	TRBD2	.	CASSLGLAGGPGELFF	TGTGCCAGCAGCTTGGGACTAGCGGGGGGGCCCGGGGAGCTGTTTTTT
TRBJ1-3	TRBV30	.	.	CALQTELSGNTIYF	TGTGCCTTACAAACAGAGCTCTCTGGAAACACCATATATTTT
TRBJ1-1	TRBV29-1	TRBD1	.	CSVEGPGGEGAEAFF	TGCAGCGTTGAGGGCCCAGGGGGCGAAGGAGCTGAAGCTTTCTTT
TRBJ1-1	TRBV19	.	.	CASSIPPGQMNTEAFF	TGTGCCAGTAGTATTCCACCTGGGCAGATGAACACTGAAGCTTTCTTT
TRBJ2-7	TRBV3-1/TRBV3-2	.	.	CASSQDPNSGWCEQYF	TGTGCCAGCAGCCAAGACCCGAACAGTGGCTGGTGCGAGCAGTACTTC
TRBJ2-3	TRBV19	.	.	CASSVDSRATDTQYF	TGTGCCAGTAGTGTTGACAGCAGGGCCACAGATACGCAGTATTTT
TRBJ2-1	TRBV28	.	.	CASSPTQGLSYNEQFF	TGTGCCAGCAGTCCTACGCAGGGGCTCTCCTACAATGAGCAGTTCTTC
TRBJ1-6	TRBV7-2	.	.	CASSLYGQNSPLHF	TGTGCCAGCAGCTTATATGGGCAGAATTCACCCCTCCACTTT
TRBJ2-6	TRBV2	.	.	CAQQNPQGGSGANVLTF	TGTGCCCAACAGAACCCACAAGGGGGCTCTGGGGCCAACGTCCTGACTTTC
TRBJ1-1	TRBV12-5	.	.	CASGMEGPEAFF	TGTGCTAGTGGTATGGAGGGGCCTGAAGCTTTCTTT
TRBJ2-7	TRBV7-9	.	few	CASSPVRGGYEQYF	TGTGCCAGCAGCCCCGTTCGGGGTGGCTACGAGCAGTACTTC
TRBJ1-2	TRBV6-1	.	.	CASSESAYLGYTF	TGTGCCAGCAGTGAATCCGCCTATTTGGGCTACACCTTC
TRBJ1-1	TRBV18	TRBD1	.	CASSPAGQGAYTEAFF	TGTGCCAGCTCACCGGCGGGACAGGGGGCTTACACTGAAGCTTTCTTT
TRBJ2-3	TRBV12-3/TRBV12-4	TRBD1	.	CASRTGGADTQYF	TGTGCCAGCAGGACAGGGGGCGCAGATACGCAGTATTTT
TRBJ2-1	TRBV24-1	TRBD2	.	CATSETGLAGAARDNEQFF	TGTGCCACCAGTGAGACGGGACTAGCGGGGGCCGCGAGGGACAATGAGCAGTTCTTC
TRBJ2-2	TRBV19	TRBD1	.	CASSIEKGGARTGELFF	TGTGCCAGTAGTATAGAGAAAGGGGGCGCTCGGACCGGGGAGCTGTTTTTT
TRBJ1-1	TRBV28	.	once	CASGGRITEAFF	TGTGCCAGTGGGGGGAGAATCACTGAAGCTTTCTTT
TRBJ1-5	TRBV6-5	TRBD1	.	CASGTGDNQPQHF	TGTGCCAGTGGGACAGGTGACAATCAGCCCCAGCATTTT
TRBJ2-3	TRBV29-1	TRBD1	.	CSVTTGGKGTDTQYF	TGCAGCGTTACGACAGGGGGCAAAGGCACAGATACGCAGTATTTT
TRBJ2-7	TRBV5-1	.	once	CASSQSDRQYEQYF	TGCGCCAGCAGTCAATCCGACAGGCAGTACGAGCAGTACTTC
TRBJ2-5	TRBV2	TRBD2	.	CASGTSGGQETQYF	TGTGCCAGTGGGACTAGCGGGGGGCAAGAGACCCAGTACTTC
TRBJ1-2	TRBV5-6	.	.	CASSLLRGYDGYTF	TGTGCCAGCAGCTTGCTCCGGGGGTATGACGGCTACACCTTC
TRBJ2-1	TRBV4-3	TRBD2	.	CASSTGLEGFNEQFF	TGCGCCAGCAGCACGGGACTAGAGGGTTTCAATGAGCAGTTCTTC
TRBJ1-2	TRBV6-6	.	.	CASSSNRENGYTF	TGTGCCAGCAGTTCAAACAGGGAAAACGGCTACACCTTC
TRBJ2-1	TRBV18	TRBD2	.	CASSTQRGGYNEQFF	TGTGCCAGCTCAACACAGCGGGGGGGGTACAATGAGCAGTTCTTC
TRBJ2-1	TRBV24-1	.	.	CARGSIWTGRENEQFF	TGTGCCCGAGGGTCGATTTGGACAGGGAGGGAGAATGAGCAGTTCTTC
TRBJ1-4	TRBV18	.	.	CASSPDGIRGTNEKLFF	TGTGCCAGCTCACCCGACGGAATCAGGGGCACTAATGAAAAACTGTTTTTT
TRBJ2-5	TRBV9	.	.	CASSASHQETQYF	TGTGCCAGCAGCGCTAGCCACCAAGAGACCCAGTACTTC
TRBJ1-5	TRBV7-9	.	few	CASSFYSYQPQHF	TGTGCCAGCAGCTTCTACAGTTATCAGCCCCAGCATTTT
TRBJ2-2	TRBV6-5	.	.	CASIFRAGELFF	TGTGCCAGCATATTCAGGGCCGGGGAGCTGTTTTTT
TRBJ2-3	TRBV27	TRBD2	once	CASSSRTSLSSTDTQYF	TGTGCCAGCAGTTCCAGGACTAGCCTATCTAGCACAGATACGCAGTATTTT
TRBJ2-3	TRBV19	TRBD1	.	CASNGWTGSLDTQYF	TGTGCCAGTAACGGTTGGACAGGCTCGTTGGATACGCAGTATTTT